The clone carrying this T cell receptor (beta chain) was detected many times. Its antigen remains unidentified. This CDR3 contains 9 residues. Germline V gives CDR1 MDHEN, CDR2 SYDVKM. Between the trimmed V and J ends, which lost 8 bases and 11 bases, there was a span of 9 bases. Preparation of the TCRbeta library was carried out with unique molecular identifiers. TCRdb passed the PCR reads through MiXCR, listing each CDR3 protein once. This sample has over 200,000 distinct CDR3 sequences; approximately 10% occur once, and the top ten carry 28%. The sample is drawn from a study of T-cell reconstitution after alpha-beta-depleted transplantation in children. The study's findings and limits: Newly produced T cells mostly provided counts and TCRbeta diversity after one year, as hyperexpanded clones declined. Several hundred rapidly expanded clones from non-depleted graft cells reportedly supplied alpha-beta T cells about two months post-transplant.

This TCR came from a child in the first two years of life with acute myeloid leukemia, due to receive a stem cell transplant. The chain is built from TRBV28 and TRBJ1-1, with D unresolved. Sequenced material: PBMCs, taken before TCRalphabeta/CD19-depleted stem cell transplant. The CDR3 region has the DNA TGTGCCAGCGGAAGTGGGGCTTTCTTT. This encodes CASGSGAFF.